The following is a T cell receptor (beta chain) sequence with its context. The antigen this receptor binds is unknown. One base away there is no much larger clone; base qualities are not given. TCRbeta CDR3 regions were amplified from genomic DNA by means of the immunoSEQ Assay, a bias-controlled multiplex PCR. As for how the authors treated the data: The number of nucleated cells in each sample was estimated by amplification of reference gene primers within the assay. To quantify the absolute abundance of each unique TCRbeta CDR3 rearrangement, sequence reads were collapsed and filtered. For each sample, productive Simpson clonality was calculated as the square root of Simpson's diversity index across productive rearrangements. In its TCRdb copy, this immuneACCESS table keeps in-frame sequences only and misses some clones. Where compared with another copy, unresolved V genes explain less than half of these, and the others have no known cause. The DNA was the basis for D and trimming; V, J and clone size are from that table. The sample profile shows around 290,000 clones; 75% to 95% of them were found once. The top ten clones comprise more than 0.95% of the sample.

CDR3 length: 18 amino acids, cysteine to phenylalanine. Only the CDR3 DNA is retained, 54 bases long and in frame from the first base. Sequences LGHNA (CDR1) and YSLEER (CDR2) are obtained from the germline V gene. V loses 0 bases, J loses 2 bases, and the germline ends lie 17 bases apart. The data were taken from a study of blood T cell repertoires in COVID-19 (dated by TCRdb to 2018 to 2021). Broadly, across the study: The collaborator samples originated in the United States, Italy and Spain and spanned the acute and convalescent phases of COVID-19. The prospective study material was composed of cDNA or gDNA derived from T cells, B-cell-depleted T cells, or PBMCs. Samples came from the ongoing ImmuneRACE study (first 160 participants) plus 1,254 subjects from 6 global collaborators. The dataset comprised deeply sampled blood TCRbeta repertoires from subjects exposed to, actively infected with, or recovered from COVID-19. The sample metadata nearly always contained a de-identified subject ID, COVID-19 status, age in years and sex. The repertoires were made available in a free public database intended to serve as a resource for research on the immune response to SARS-CoV-2. Where available, HLA class I and class II types were taken from metadata supplied by the sample provider and were not determined by assay-based typing.

In the prospective study, participants were about 18 to 100 years old, resided in fewer than 25 geographic areas of the United States, and were enrolled through a virtual design. In the prospective study, participants were assigned to cohorts based on the clinical history participants reported in a screening survey and a study questionnaire. Recovered participants in ImmuneRACE Cohort 3 were defined as having two consecutive negative NP/OP PCR tests, clearance from a healthcare professional, or resolution of symptoms. Each participant in the prospective study had whole blood, serum and a nasopharyngeal or oropharyngeal swab collected by mobile phlebotomists. Participants in the prospective study had the option to provide additional blood draws and questionnaires over an approximately 2-month period. Blood samples from the prospective study were shipped frozen or at room temperature prior to DNA extraction.

The paper as a whole reports these results and caveats: The amount of clinical and demographic metadata varied by source and participant and was provided uncurated.

The receptor's source is a woman in her 30s who had recovered from COVID-19. The sample taken for sequencing was PBMCs or T cells enriched from blood (not recorded which). Rearrangement joined TRBV4-3 to TRBJ2-1; no D gene call is confident. The DNA is as follows: TGCGCCAGCAGCCAAGATTATCCAAATGCGCCTCCCTACAATGAGCAGTTCTTC. Translated, this gives CASSQDYPNAPPYNEQFF.